The TCR beta chain under discussion was sequenced for a study of CD8 T cells in ankylosing spondylitis. Regarding the study as a whole: Past research had described some motif variants in reactive arthritis synovial fluid and blood.

The germline gives CDR1 MGHRA, CDR2 YSYEKL. The CDR3 sequence is 12 residues long. Trimming cost V 0 bases and J 8 bases, with 7 bases left between them. Quantitative barcoded 5'-RACE was used to prepare TCR beta libraries. TCRdb used MiXCR to reprocess the 5' RACE reads, holding one entry per CDR3 protein. The sample carries about 250,000 distinct CDR3 sequences, approximately 10% recorded once. This clonotype was counted at least ten times. The antigen is undetermined. Source material: blood, either unsorted or a sorted T cell fraction (not recorded which). The source of this sequence is a male donor with ankylosing spondylitis or in good health (not recorded which). The genes are TRBV4-1 and TRBJ1-2, with unresolved D. The CDR3 DNA follows: TGCGCCAGCAGCCAAGATTCGGGGGGCTACACCTTC. Translation gives CASSQDSGGYTF.